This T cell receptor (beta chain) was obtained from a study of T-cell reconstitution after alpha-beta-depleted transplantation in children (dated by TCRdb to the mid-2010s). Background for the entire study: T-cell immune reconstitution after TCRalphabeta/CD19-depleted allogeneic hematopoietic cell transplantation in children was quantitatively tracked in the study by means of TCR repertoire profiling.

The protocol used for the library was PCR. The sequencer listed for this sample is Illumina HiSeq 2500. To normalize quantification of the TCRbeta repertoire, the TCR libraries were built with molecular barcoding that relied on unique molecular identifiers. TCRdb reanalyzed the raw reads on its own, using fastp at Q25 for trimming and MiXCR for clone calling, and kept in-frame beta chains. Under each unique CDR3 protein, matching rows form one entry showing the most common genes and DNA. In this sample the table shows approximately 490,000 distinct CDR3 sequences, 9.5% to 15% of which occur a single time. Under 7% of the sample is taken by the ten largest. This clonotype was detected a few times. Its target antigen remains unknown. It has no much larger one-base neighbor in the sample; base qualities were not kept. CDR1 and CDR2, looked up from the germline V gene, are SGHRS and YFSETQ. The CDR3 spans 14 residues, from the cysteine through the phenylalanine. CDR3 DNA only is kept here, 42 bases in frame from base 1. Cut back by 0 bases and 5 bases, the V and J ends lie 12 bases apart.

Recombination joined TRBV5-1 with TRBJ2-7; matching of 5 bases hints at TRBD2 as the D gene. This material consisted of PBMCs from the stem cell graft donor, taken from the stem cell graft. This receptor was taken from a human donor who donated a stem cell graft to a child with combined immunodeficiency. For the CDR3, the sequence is CASSLVIEGDEQYF. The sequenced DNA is TGCGCCAGCAGCTTGGTTATCGAGGGCGACGAGCAGTACTTC.